This T cell receptor beta chain was documented in a study of blood T cells in healthy people across ages. Study findings and constraints: In older individuals, TCR beta diversity per million T cells was lower, falling roughly linearly with age.

The second PCR ran roughly 6 to 11 cycles with a sample-barcoded 5' primer and J-beta primers. One entry per CDR3 protein results from TCRdb running MiXCR on the 5' RACE reads. Of roughly 1.6 million distinct CDR3 sequences listed, around 35% were seen once; the top ten hold approximately 11%. Of note for this clonotype: Its target is not known.

Isolation yielded PBMCs, at least 6.5 million per sample, in every case. The CDR3 extends over 15 amino acids. The germline CDR1 and CDR2 sequences are DFQATT and SNEGSKA (reference sequence). The V segment lost 6 bases and the J segment 0 bases; nucleotides outside the gene matches: 7. This chain joins TRBV20-1 and TRBJ2-2, with TRBD1 identical over 7 bases. Sample: blood. The source is a woman aged 25 to 39 in good health. CDR3 loop: CSAPGTEANTGELFF. CDR3 nucleotides: TGCAGTGCCCCGGGGACAGAAGCGAACACCGGGGAGCTGTTTTTT.